The T cell receptor (beta chain) under discussion was sequenced for a study of blood T cell repertoires in COVID-19. At the level of the study: Collection of acute and convalescent COVID-19 samples took place in the United States, Italy and Spain. Sample material is recorded as cDNA or gDNA derived from T cells, B-cell-depleted T cells, or PBMCs.

CDR1 is SGHTA, CDR2 FQGNSA, per germline. J was trimmed by 1 base and V by 3 bases; bases with no gene match: 3. The CDR3 totals 15 residues. In the study's own analysis: Reference gene primer amplification in the assay estimated nucleated cell counts. The repertoire was sequenced with immunoSEQ multiplex PCR; TCRdb's copy has only in-frame clones and lacks some. V and J calls and clone size follow that table, whereas D and trimming were derived from the DNA. The sample yields 100,000 to 150,000 clones, 85% seen once. The J gene is TRBJ2-1, the V gene TRBV7-2, with 7 bases matching TRBD2. Sample: peripheral blood. This clonotype was sampled from a woman of 80 years or more with acute or convalescent COVID-19. In nucleotides, the CDR3 is TGTGCCAGCAGCTTTTCGCGGGGGTCCTACAATGAGCAGTTCTTC. It translates to CASSFSRGSYNEQFF.